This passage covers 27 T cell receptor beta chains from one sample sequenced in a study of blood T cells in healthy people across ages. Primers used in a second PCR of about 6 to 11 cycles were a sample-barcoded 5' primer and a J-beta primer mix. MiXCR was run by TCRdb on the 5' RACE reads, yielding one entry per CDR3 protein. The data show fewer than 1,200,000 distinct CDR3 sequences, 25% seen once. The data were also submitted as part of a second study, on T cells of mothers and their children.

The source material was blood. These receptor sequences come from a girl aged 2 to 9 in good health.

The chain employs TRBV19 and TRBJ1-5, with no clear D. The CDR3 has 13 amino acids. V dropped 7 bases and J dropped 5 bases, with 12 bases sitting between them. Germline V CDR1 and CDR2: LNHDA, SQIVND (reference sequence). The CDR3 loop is CASTPGPYQPQHF. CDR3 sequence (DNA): TGTGCCAGTACCCCGGGCCCTTATCAGCCCCAGCATTTT.

The CDR3 DNA reads TGCGCCAGCAGTAAAAGTCAGGGCGAAGGCGAGCAGTACTTC. Protein: CASSKSQGEGEQYF. V and J are TRBV5-1 and TRBJ2-5, with D perhaps TRBD1 (5 bases). The assigned J gene may be wrong: the sequence end matches TRBJ2-7 better. CDR3 length: 14 amino acids. CDR1 and CDR2 (germline): SGHRS, YFSETQ.

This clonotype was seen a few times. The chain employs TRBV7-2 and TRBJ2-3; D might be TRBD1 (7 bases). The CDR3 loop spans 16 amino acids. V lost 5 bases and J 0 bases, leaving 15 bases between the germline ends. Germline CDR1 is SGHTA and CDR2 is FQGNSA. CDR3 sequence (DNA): TGTGCCAGCAGCCAGGGGGTAGGACTAAGCACAGATACGCAGTATTTT. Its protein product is CASSQGVGLSTDTQYF.

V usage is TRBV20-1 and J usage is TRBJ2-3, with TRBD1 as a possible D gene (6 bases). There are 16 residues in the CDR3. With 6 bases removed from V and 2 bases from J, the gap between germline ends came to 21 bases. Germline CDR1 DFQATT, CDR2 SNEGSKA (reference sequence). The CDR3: CSAAVGRGYVTDTQYF. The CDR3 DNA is TGCAGTGCAGCGGTAGGCAGGGGATATGTCACAGATACGCAGTATTTT.

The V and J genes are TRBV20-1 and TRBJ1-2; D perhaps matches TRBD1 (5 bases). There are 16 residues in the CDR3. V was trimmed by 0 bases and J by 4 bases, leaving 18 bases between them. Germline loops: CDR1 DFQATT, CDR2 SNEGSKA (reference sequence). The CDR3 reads CSARELMGGLLYGYTF. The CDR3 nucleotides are TGCAGTGCTAGAGAACTCATGGGGGGACTGCTCTATGGCTACACCTTC.

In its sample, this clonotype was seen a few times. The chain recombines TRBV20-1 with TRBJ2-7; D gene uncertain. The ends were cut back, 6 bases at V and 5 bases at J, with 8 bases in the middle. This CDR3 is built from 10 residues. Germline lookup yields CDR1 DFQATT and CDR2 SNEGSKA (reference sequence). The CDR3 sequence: CSAQIDEQYF. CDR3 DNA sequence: TGCAGTGCCCAGATAGACGAGCAGTACTTC.

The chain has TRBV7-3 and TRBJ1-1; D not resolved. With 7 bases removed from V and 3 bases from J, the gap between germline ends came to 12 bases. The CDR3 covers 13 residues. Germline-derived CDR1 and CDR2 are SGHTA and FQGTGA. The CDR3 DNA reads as TGTGCCAGCAAAAGTCGGGCGGACACTGAAGCTTTCTTT. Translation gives CASKSRADTEAFF.

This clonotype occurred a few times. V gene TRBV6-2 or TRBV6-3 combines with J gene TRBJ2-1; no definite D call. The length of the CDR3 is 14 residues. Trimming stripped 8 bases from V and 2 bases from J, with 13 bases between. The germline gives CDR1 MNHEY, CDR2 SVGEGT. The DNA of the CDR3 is TGTGCCAGCGAGGCTCTCCATGCCTACAATGAGCAGTTCTTC. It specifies CASEALHAYNEQFF.

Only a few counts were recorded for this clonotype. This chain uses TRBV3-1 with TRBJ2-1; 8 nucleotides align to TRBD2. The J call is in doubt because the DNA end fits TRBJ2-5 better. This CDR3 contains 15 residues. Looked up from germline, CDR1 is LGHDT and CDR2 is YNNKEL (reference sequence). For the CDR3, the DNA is TGTGCCAGCACCCCCGGGAGGGGTCCTCAAGAGACCCAGTACTTC. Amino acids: CASTPGRGPQETQYF.

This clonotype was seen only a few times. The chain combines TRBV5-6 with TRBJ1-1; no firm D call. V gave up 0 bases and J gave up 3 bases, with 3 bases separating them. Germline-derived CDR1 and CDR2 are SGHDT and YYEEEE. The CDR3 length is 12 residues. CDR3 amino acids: CASSLAYTEAFF. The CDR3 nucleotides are TGTGCCAGCAGCTTGGCTTACACTGAAGCTTTCTTT.

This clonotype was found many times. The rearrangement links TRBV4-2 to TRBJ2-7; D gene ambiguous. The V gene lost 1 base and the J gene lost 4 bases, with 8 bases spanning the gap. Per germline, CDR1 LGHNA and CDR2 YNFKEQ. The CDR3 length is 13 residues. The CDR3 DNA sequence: TGTGCCAGCAGCCAAGGTTTCCCTTACGAGCAGTACTTC. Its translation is CASSQGFPYEQYF.

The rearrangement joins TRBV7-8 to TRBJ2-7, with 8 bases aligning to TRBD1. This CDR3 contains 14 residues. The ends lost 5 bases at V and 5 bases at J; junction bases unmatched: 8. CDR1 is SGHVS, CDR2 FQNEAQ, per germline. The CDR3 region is CASSTRTGSNEQYF. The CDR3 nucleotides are TGTGCCAGCAGCACTCGGACAGGGAGCAACGAGCAGTACTTC.

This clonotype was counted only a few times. CDR3 sequence reads: CASSSPTGDDYTF. The CDR3 DNA reads TGTGCCAGCAGCTCCCCGACAGGGGATGACTACACCTTC. The chain uses TRBV7-9 and TRBJ1-2; 8 positions agree with TRBD1. V lost 4 bases, J lost 10 bases, and 8 bases stayed unmatched. The CDR3 loop spans 13 amino acids. Germline assignment: CDR1 SEHNR and CDR2 FQNEAQ (reference sequence).

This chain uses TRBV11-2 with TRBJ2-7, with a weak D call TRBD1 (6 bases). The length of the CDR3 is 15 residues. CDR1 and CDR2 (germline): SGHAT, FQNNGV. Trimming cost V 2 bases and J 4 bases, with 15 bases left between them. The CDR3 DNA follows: TGTGCCAGCAGCTTAAAGATCAGGGGAAGGTACGAGCAGTACTTC. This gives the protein CASSLKIRGRYEQYF.

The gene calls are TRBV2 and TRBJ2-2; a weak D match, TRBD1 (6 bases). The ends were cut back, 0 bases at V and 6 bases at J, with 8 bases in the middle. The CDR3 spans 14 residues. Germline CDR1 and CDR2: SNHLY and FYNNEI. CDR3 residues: CASSEARGSGELFF. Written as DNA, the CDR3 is TGTGCCAGCAGTGAAGCCAGGGGTTCCGGGGAGCTGTTTTTT.

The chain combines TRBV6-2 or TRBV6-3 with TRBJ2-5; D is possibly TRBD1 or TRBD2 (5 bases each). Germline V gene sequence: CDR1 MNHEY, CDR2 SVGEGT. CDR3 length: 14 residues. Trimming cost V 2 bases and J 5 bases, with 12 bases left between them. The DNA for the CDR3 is TGTGCCAGCAGTTACCCGCCAGGGACCGAGACCCAGTACTTC. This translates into CASSYPPGTETQYF.

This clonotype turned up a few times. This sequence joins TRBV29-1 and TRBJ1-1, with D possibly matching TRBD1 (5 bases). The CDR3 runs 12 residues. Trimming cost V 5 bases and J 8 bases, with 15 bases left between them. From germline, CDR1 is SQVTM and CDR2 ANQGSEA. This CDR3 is CSVLGQRGEAFF. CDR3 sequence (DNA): TGCAGCGTTCTCGGCCAGCGGGGCGAAGCTTTCTTT.

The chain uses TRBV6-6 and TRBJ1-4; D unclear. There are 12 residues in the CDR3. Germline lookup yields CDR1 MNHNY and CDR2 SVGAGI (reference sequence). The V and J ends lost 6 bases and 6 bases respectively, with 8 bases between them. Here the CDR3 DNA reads TGTGCCAGCAGGGAGTCCCATGAAAAACTGTTTTTT. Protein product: CASRESHEKLFF.

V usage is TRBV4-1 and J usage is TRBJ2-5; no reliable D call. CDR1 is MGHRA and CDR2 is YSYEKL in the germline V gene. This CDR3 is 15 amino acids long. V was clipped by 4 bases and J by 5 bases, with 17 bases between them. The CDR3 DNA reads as TGCGCCAGCAGCCCAAGAGAAACGGCCCGGGAGACCCAGTACTTC. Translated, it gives CASSPRETARETQYF.

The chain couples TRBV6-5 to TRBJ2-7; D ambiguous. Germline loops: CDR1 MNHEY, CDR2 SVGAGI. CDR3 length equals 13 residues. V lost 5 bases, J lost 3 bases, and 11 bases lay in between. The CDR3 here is CASSISEDYEQYF. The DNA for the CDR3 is TGTGCCAGCAGTATCAGTGAAGACTACGAGCAGTACTTC.

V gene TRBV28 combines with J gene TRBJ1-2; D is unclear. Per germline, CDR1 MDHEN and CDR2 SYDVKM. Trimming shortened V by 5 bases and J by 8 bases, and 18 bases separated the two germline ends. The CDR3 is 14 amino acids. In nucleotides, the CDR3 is TGTGCCAGCAGTACAACGGACTTACTTAGGGGCTACACCTTC. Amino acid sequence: CASSTTDLLRGYTF.

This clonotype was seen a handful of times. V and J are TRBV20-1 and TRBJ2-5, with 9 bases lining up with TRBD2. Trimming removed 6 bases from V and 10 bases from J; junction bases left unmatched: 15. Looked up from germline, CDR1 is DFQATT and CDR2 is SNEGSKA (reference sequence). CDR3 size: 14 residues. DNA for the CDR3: TGCAGTGCCGGCCCCACAGCGGGGGGCCTCATCCAGTACTTC. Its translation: CSAGPTAGGLIQYF.

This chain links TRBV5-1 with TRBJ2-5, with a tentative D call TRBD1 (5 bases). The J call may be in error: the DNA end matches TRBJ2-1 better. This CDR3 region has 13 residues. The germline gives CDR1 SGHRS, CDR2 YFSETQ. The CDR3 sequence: CASSLAKGLEQFF. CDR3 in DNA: TGCGCCAGCAGCTTGGCAAAGGGGCTTGAGCAGTTCTTC.

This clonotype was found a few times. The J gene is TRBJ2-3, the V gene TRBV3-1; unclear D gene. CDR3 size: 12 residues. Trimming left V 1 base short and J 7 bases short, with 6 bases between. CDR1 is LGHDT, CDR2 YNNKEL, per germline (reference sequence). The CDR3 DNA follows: TGTGCCAGCAGCCAAGGAGTCCATACGCAGTATTTT. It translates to CASSQGVHTQYF.

CDR3 in amino acids: CAVLAGGSTDTQYF. The DNA of the CDR3 is TGTGCCGTACTAGCGGGGGGAAGCACAGATACGCAGTATTTT. The gene calls are TRBV2 and TRBJ2-3; 12 bases are a match to TRBD2. V was clipped by 11 bases and J by 0 bases; unmatched bases: 3. The CDR3 length is 14 residues. Per the germline V gene, CDR1 is SNHLY and CDR2 is FYNNEI.

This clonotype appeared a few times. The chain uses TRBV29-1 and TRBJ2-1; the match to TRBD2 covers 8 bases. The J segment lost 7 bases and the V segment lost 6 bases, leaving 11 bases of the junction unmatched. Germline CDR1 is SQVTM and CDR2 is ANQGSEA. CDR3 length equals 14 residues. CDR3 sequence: CSVILAEKENEQFF. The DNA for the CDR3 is TGCAGCGTGATACTAGCGGAGAAGGAAAATGAGCAGTTCTTC.

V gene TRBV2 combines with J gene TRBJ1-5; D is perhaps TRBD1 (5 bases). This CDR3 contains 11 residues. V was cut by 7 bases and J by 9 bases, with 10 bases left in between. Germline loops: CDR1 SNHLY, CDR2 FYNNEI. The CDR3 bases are TGTGCCAGCAAGGGGAGTGGGCCCCAGCATTTT. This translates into CASKGSGPQHF.